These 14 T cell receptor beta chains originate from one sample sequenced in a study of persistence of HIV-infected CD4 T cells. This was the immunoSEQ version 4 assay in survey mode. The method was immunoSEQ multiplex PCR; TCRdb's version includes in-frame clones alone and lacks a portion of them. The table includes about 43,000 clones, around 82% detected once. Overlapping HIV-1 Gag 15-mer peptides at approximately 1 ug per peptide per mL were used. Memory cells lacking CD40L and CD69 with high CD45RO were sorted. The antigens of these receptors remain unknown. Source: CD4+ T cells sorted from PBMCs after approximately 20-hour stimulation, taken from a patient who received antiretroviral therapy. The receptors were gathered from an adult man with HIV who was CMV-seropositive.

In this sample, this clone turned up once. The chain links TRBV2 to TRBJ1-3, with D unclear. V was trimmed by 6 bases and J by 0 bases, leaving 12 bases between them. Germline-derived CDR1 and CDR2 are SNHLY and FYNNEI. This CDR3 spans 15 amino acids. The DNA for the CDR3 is TGTGCCAGCAGGAGACGGGGTAGCTCTGGAAACACCATATATTTT. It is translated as CASRRRGSSGNTIYF.

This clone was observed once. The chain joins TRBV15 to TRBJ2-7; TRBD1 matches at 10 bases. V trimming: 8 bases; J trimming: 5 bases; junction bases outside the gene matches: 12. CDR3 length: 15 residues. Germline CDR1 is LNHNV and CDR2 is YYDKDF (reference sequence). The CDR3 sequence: CATRDRGGPKDEQYF. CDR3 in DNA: TGTGCCACCCGGGACAGGGGAGGCCCAAAGGACGAGCAGTACTTC.

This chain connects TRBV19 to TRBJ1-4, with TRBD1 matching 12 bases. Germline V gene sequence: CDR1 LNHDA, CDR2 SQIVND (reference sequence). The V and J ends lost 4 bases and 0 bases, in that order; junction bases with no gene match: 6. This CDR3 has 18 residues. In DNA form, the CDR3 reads TGTGCCAGTAGTAAATATGGGACAGGGGGCACAACTAATGAAAAACTGTTTTTT. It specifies CASSKYGTGGTTNEKLFF.

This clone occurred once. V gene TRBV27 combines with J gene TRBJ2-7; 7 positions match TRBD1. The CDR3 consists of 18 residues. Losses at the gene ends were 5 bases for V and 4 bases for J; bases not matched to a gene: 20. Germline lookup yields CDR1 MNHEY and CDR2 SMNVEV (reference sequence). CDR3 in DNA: TGTGCCAGCAGTCAACACAGGGGTCGCAGTTCCATCTTTTACGAGCAGTACTTC. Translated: CASSQHRGRSSIFYEQYF.

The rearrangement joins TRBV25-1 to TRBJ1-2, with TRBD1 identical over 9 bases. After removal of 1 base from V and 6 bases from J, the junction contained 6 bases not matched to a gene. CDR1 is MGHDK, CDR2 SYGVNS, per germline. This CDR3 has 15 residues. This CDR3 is CASSEWDREVHGYTF. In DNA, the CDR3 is TGTGCCAGCAGTGAATGGGACAGGGAAGTGCATGGCTACACCTTC.

The CDR3 DNA follows: TGTGCCAGCAGCTTAGCCTCTAGCGGGGGTGACAATGAGCAGTTCTTC. Encoded protein: CASSLASSGGDNEQFF. V usage is TRBV7-2 and J usage is TRBJ2-1, with 10 bases identical to TRBD2. This CDR3 spans 16 amino acids. The ends lost 0 bases at V and 5 bases at J; junction bases unmatched: 4. Per germline, CDR1 SGHTA and CDR2 FQGNSA.

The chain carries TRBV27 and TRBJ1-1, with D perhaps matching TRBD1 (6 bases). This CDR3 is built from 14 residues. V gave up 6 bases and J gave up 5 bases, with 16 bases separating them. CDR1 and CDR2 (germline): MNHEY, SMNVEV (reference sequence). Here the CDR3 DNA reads TGTGCCAGCAGCGCCTGGGAGGGGGGAACTGAAGCTTTCTTT. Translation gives CASSAWEGGTEAFF.

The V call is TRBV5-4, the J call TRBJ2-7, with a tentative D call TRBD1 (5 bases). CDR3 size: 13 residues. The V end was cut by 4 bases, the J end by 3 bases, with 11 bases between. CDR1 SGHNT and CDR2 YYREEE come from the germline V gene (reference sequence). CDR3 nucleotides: TGTGCCAGCAGCCCCGACAGATTCTACGAGCAGTACTTC. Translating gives CASSPDRFYEQYF.

CDR3 sequence (DNA): TGTGCCAGCAGCCGCCGACAGGGCAACGAGCAGTACTTC. It encodes CASSRRQGNEQYF. This sequence joins TRBV6-5 and TRBJ2-7; 7 positions match TRBD1. V lost 6 bases, J lost 5 bases, and 7 bases stayed unmatched. The length of the CDR3 is 13 residues. In germline, CDR1 is MNHEY, CDR2 SVGAGI.

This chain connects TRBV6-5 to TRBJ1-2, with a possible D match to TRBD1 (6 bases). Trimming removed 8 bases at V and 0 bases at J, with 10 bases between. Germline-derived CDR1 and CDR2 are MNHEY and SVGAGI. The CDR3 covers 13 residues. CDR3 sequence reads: CASRWTANYGYTF. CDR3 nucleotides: TGTGCCAGCCGTTGGACAGCTAACTATGGCTACACCTTC.

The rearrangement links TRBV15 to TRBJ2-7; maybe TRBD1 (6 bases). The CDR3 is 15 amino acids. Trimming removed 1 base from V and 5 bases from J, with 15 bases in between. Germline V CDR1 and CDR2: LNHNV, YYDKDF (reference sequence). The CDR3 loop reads CATSRGRDRPHEQYF. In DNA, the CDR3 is TGTGCCACCAGCAGAGGAAGAGACAGGCCCCACGAGCAGTACTTC.

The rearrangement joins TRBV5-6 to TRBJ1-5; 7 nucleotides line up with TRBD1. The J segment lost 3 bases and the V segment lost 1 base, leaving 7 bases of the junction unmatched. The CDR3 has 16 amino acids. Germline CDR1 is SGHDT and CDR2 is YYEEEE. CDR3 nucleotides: TGTGCCAGCAGCTTGTTTAAGGGGGCACCCAATCAGCCCCAGCATTTT. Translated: CASSLFKGAPNQPQHF.

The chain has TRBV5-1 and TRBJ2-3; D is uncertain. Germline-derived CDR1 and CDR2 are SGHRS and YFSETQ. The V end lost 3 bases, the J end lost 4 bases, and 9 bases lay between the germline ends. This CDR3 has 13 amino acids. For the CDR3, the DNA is TGCGCCAGCAGCTCGTTTAGGGCAGATACGCAGTATTTT. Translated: CASSSFRADTQYF.

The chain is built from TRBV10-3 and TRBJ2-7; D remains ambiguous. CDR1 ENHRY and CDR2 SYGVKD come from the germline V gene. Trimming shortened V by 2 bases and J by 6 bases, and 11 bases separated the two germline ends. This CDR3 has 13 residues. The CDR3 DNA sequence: TGTGCCATCAGTGAGGGGGTTGGTTTCGAGCAGTACTTC. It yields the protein CAISEGVGFEQYF.